What follows is one T cell receptor (beta chain) and its context. The germline V gene has CDR1 SNHLY and CDR2 FYNNEI. The V and J ends lost 6 bases and 0 bases respectively, with 6 bases between them. The CDR3 contains 12 residues. This record belongs to a study of blood T cell repertoires in COVID-19. Sequencing used immunoSEQ multiplex PCR; TCRdb keeps in-frame clones, though not all of them. The table has under 90,000 clones, 65% to 90% seen once. This chain joins TRBV2 and TRBJ2-7; D is unclear. The sequence was collected from a woman of 80 years or more with active or convalescent COVID-19. Sequences were obtained from peripheral blood. The CDR3 spells CASRLVSYEQYF. The DNA for the CDR3 is TGTGCCAGCAGACTCGTCTCCTACGAGCAGTACTTC. The variable domain in full, completed from reference TRBV2 and TRBJ2-7, reads EPEVTQTPSHQVTQMGQEVILRCVPISNHLYFYWYRQILGQKVEFLVSFYNNEISEKSEIFDDQFSVERPDGSNFTLKIRSTKLEDSAMYFCASRLVSYEQYFGPGTRLTVT.